The text below deals with one T cell receptor (beta chain). Antigen specificity is unknown. With 60 Vbeta and 13 Jbeta primers, the PCR was carried out. Study processing details: It was a later analysis that counted about 80 million unique TCR beta chains, of which approximately 9.9 million were shared. Libraries were prepared by immunoSEQ multiplex PCR; TCRdb keeps only in-frame clonotypes and omits some of them. The V and J calls and clone size come from that table; D and trimming were worked out from the DNA. This sample's table has 150,000 or so clones. The source of the sample is a study of cytomegalovirus exposure and HLA in healthy donors. The V and J ends lost 5 bases and 7 bases respectively, with 11 bases between them. CDR3 length: 11 residues. The germline CDR1 and CDR2 sequences are SQVTM and ANQGSEA. Study findings and constraints: In vitro assays verified that three CMV-associated chains recognized CMV antigens specifically. A later analysis, which compared TCR beta chains of equal frequency, found the HLA-associated ones more clonally expanded. Certain sequence variants were highly shared and formed a cluster, and this cluster was likely a sequencing artifact.

This chain links TRBV29-1 with TRBJ1-1; D ambiguous. Sequencing was performed on PBMCs. The sequence came from a woman aged 18-30 years in good health and CMV-seronegative. The CDR3 loop reads CSVRVGLEAFF. CDR3 bases: TGCAGCGTTCGGGTTGGACTTGAAGCTTTCTTT.